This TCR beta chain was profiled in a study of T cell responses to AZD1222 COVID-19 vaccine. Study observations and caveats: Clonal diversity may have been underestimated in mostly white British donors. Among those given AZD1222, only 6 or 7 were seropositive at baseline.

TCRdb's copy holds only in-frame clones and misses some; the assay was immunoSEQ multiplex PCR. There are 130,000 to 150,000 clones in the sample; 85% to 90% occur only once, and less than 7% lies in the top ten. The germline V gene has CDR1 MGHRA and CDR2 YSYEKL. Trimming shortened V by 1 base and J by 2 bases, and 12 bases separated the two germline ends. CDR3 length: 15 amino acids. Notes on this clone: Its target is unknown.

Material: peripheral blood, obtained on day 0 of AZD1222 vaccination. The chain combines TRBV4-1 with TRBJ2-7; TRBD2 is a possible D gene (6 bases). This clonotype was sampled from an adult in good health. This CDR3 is CASSQVPSEAYEQYF. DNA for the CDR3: TGCGCCAGCAGCCAAGTACCTAGCGAGGCCTACGAGCAGTACTTC.